Each of the 22 T cell receptor beta chains below was sequenced from the same sample in a study of ipilimumab plus nivolumab after autologous stem cell transplantation. Some clones are missing from TCRdb's copy, which holds only in-frame ones; the method was immunoSEQ multiplex PCR. This table holds some 22,000 clones, around 80% found once. Material: PBMCs, obtained in a trial of ipilimumab plus nivolumab as post-transplant consolidation. The receptors were sampled from a male donor with diffuse large B-cell lymphoma.

The rearrangement uses TRBV27 and TRBJ2-3; 9 nucleotides align to TRBD2. The length of the CDR3 is 18 residues. The J segment lost 0 bases and the V segment lost 6 bases, leaving 13 bases of the junction unmatched. Germline values: CDR1 MNHEY, CDR2 SMNVEV (reference sequence). The CDR3 sequence: CASSPVPPSGTSTDTQYF. In nucleotides, the CDR3 is TGTGCCAGCAGCCCGGTACCCCCTAGCGGGACTAGCACAGATACGCAGTATTTT.

The V and J genes are TRBV5-1 and TRBJ2-5; D may be TRBD1 (6 bases). Near its end, the DNA agrees better with TRBJ2-7, so the J call may be wrong. The CDR3 has 15 residues. The V gene's germline CDR1 is SGHRS and CDR2 YFSETQ. CDR3 amino acids: CASSWGTGISYEQYF. The CDR3 nucleotides are TGCGCCAGCAGCTGGGGAACAGGGATCTCCTACGAGCAGTACTTC.

This clone was recorded only once. The chain is built from TRBV19 and TRBJ2-2; D perhaps matches TRBD2 (7 bases). Germline V gene sequence: CDR1 LNHDA, CDR2 SQIVND (reference sequence). CDR3 length: 14 amino acids. With 7 bases removed from V and 6 bases from J, the gap between germline ends came to 15 bases. CDR3 sequence: CASTNRGGSGELFF. CDR3 DNA: TGTGCCAGTACCAATAGGGGGGGATCCGGGGAGCTGTTTTTT.

The chain recombines TRBV5-1 with TRBJ2-7; D is ambiguous. Germline assignment: CDR1 SGHRS and CDR2 YFSETQ. This CDR3 region has 15 residues. V lost 0 bases, J lost 5 bases, and 15 bases lay in between. CDR3 sequence: CASSLELWGIHEQYF. In nucleotides, the CDR3 is TGCGCCAGCAGCTTGGAATTGTGGGGAATCCACGAGCAGTACTTC.

This clone was seen a handful of times. The junction and the germline gene differ at one end; a read error may be behind it. The V gene is TRBV7-7, the J gene TRBJ2-5, with D possibly being TRBD2 (7 bases). Germline CDR1 and CDR2: SSHAT and FNYEAQ (reference sequence). This CDR3 region has 15 residues. CDR3 loop: CASSKGGGARETQYF. As DNA, the CDR3 is TGTGCTAGCAGCAAGGGCGGGGGCGCGCGAGAGACCCAGTACTTC.

J is TRBJ2-7 and V is TRBV9; no reliable D call. This CDR3 has 12 amino acids. Germline CDR1 is SGDLS and CDR2 is YYNGEE. The germline V and J ends were trimmed by 3 bases and 5 bases, with 9 bases remaining between them. CDR3 region: CASSGGTNEQYF. CDR3 nucleotide sequence: TGTGCCAGCAGCGGGGGAACTAACGAGCAGTACTTC.

J is TRBJ1-1 and V is TRBV25-1; no clear D gene. CDR1 and CDR2 from the germline V gene are MGHDK and SYGVNS. V lost 6 bases and J 5 bases, leaving 7 bases between the germline ends. The CDR3 is 11 residues long. The CDR3 DNA sequence: TGTGCCAGCAGCGCCCATACTGAAGCTTTCTTT. Residues: CASSAHTEAFF.

The V and J genes are TRBV4-1 and TRBJ1-1; D ambiguous. The CDR3 totals 15 residues. CDR1 is MGHRA and CDR2 is YSYEKL in the germline V gene. Trimming took off 5 bases at V and 5 bases at J, with 18 bases between the two ends. The CDR3 reads CASSSHGSAITEAFF. The CDR3 bases are TGCGCCAGCAGCTCCCACGGGTCAGCAATAACTGAAGCTTTCTTT.

This chain uses TRBV5-6 with TRBJ1-6; D perhaps matches TRBD1 (6 bases). This CDR3 has 14 amino acids. Germline V gene data show CDR1 as SGHDT and CDR2 as YYEEEE. Trimming pared 5 bases from V and 7 bases from J, leaving 13 bases between. CDR3: CASSVQGWNSPLHF. The CDR3 DNA reads as TGTGCCAGCAGTGTACAGGGATGGAATTCACCCCTCCACTTT.

The chain combines TRBV14 with TRBJ2-3, with D unresolved. Trimming shortened V by 5 bases and J by 7 bases, and 7 bases separated the two germline ends. Germline V gives CDR1 SGHDN, CDR2 FVKESK. The CDR3 sequence is 11 residues long. The DNA for the CDR3 is TGTGCCAGCAGCGAGGAATATACGCAGTATTTT. Its protein product is CASSEEYTQYF.

The chain carries TRBV2 and TRBJ2-5; D tentatively reads TRBD1 or TRBD2 (6 bases each). This CDR3 is 12 amino acids long. Trimming left V 6 bases short and J 5 bases short, with 10 bases between. Germline V gives CDR1 SNHLY, CDR2 FYNNEI. The CDR3 region is CASRRDKETQYF. CDR3 DNA: TGTGCCAGCAGGCGGGACAAGGAGACCCAGTACTTC.

The chain recombines TRBV11-3 with TRBJ2-7; tentatively, D is TRBD1 (6 bases). This CDR3 has 15 residues. Germline-derived CDR1 and CDR2 are SGHNT and YENEEA. Deletions cut 2 bases from V and 2 bases from J, with 13 bases between. The CDR3 spells CASSLKAGATYEQYF. The CDR3 nucleotides are TGTGCCAGCAGCTTAAAGGCAGGGGCTACCTACGAGCAGTACTTC.

This chain uses TRBV30 with TRBJ1-2; the D gene is possibly TRBD1 (6 bases). V was cut by 2 bases and J by 0 bases, with 19 bases left in between. The CDR3 covers 17 residues. In germline, CDR1 is GTSNPN, CDR2 SVGIG (reference sequence). As DNA, the CDR3 is TGTGCCTGGAGTCCTCCGTGGGCCAGGGGTGCTAACTATGGCTACACCTTC. Translating gives CAWSPPWARGANYGYTF.

CDR3 sequence: CASSLPAGSYYGYTF. In nucleotides, the CDR3 is TGTGCCAGCAGTTTACCTGCGGGTTCCTACTATGGCTACACCTTC. V is TRBV27 and J is TRBJ1-2; D gene ambiguous. V shed 2 bases and J shed 3 bases, with 13 bases lying between them. The CDR3 is 15 amino acids. Per the germline V gene, CDR1 is MNHEY and CDR2 is SMNVEV (reference sequence).

This sequence joins TRBV28 and TRBJ2-3; tentatively, D is TRBD1 or TRBD2 (7 bases each). Germline V lookup: CDR1 MDHEN, CDR2 SYDVKM. The CDR3 contains 15 residues. Deletions cut 4 bases from V and 11 bases from J, with 22 bases between. The CDR3 sequence is CASSWVRGGGSEQYF. The CDR3 nucleotides are TGTGCCAGCAGTTGGGTGAGGGGAGGGGGCAGTGAGCAGTATTTT.

The gene calls are TRBV7-2 and TRBJ1-1; D is uncertain. V dropped 0 bases and J dropped 7 bases, with 12 bases sitting between them. Germline lookup yields CDR1 SGHTA and CDR2 FQGNSA. This CDR3 has 14 residues. The CDR3 loop reads CASSLARSAYEAFF. The CDR3 bases are TGTGCCAGCAGCTTAGCGCGGTCAGCTTATGAAGCTTTCTTT.

The rearrangement uses TRBV14 and TRBJ2-1, with 10 bases identical to TRBD2. CDR1 is SGHDN, CDR2 FVKESK, per germline. CDR3 size: 17 residues. J gave up 3 bases and V 4 bases, and 9 bases lay outside the gene matches. CDR3 in DNA: TGTGCCAGCAGCCCTTCCCCTAGCGGGGGAAACTACAATGAGCAGTTCTTC. It translates to CASSPSPSGGNYNEQFF.

The rearrangement joins TRBV20-1 to TRBJ1-1, with unresolved D. The CDR3 consists of 11 residues. Per the germline V gene, CDR1 is DFQATT and CDR2 is SNEGSKA (reference sequence). V was trimmed by 0 bases and J by 1 base, leaving 0 bases between them. The CDR3 nucleotides are TGCAGTGCTAGAGAGAACACTGAAGCTTTCTTT. The encoded protein is CSARENTEAFF.

The chain employs TRBV5-1 and TRBJ2-7, with 8 bases that match TRBD2. The V segment lost 0 bases and the J segment 3 bases; nucleotides outside the gene matches: 8. CDR1 is SGHRS and CDR2 is YFSETQ in the germline V gene. The CDR3 consists of 16 residues. The chain's CDR3 is CASSLGYGGEDYEQYF. In DNA form, the CDR3 reads TGCGCCAGCAGCTTGGGGTACGGGGGGGAAGACTACGAGCAGTACTTC.

This rearrangement joins TRBV25-1 to TRBJ2-5; D uncertain. CDR1 MGHDK and CDR2 SYGVNS come from the germline V gene. The CDR3 totals 15 residues. Trimming removed 3 bases from V and 5 bases from J, with 16 bases in between. The CDR3 sequence: CASSDPQDYEETQYF. CDR3 bases: TGTGCCAGCAGTGACCCCCAGGATTATGAGGAGACCCAGTACTTC.

This clone appeared once. V usage is TRBV7-9 and J usage is TRBJ1-4, with D maybe TRBD1 (6 bases). Trimming left V 5 bases short and J 6 bases short, with 13 bases between. Germline V lookup: CDR1 SEHNR, CDR2 FQNEAQ (reference sequence). The CDR3 totals 14 residues. CDR3 loop: CASSRVDSYEKLFF. The DNA of the CDR3 is TGTGCCAGCAGCCGAGTGGACAGCTATGAAAAACTGTTTTTT.

V and J are TRBV27 and TRBJ2-3; 9 positions match TRBD2. The V gene end was trimmed by 8 bases and the J gene end by 4 bases; junction bases not matched to a gene: 7. Germline V gene data show CDR1 as MNHEY and CDR2 as SMNVEV (reference sequence). The CDR3 runs 14 residues. CDR3 protein: CASRGLAGSDTQYF. The CDR3 DNA reads as TGTGCCAGCCGCGGGCTAGCGGGGTCAGATACGCAGTATTTT.